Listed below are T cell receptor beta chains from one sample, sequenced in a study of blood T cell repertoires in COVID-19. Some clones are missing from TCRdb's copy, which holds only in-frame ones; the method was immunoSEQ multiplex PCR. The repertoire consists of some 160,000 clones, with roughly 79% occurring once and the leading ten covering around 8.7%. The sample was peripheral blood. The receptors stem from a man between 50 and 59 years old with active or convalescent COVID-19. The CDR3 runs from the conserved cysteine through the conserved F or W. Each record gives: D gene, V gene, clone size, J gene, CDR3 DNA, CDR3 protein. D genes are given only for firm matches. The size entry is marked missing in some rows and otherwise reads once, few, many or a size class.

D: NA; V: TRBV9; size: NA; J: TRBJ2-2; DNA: TGTGCCAGCAGCGTAGATCGTATGGGGCGGACCGGGGAGCTGTTTTTT; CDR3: CASSVDRMGRTGELFF
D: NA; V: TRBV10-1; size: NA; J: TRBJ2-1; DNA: TGCGCCAGCAGTGAGATGTCGGGAGCCTACAATGAGCAGTTCTTC; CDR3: CASSEMSGAYNEQFF
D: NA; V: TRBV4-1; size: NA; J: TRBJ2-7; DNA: TGCGCCAGCAGCCAAACGACTAGTAGTTACGAGCAGTACTTC; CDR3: CASSQTTSSYEQYF
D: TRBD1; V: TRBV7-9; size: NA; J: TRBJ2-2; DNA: TGTGCCAGCAGCTTGCTTGGGGACAGAATAACCGGGGAGCTGTTTTTT; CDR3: CASSLLGDRITGELFF
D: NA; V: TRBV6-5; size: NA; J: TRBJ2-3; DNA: TGTGCCAGCAGTTACTCGGGGGCCAAAGACACAGATACGCAGTATTTT; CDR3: CASSYSGAKDTDTQYF
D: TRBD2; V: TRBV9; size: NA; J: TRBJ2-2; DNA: TGTGCCAGCAGCGTAGCATGGGCTAGCGGGAGGTCCCGGACCGGGGAGCTGTTTTTT; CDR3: CASSVAWASGRSRTGELFF
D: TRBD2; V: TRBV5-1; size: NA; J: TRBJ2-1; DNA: TGCGCCAGCAGCGCCTCAGGACTAGCGGGCTTAGACTACAATGAGCAGTTCTTC; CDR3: CASSASGLAGLDYNEQFF
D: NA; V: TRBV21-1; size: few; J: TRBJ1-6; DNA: TGTGCCAGCAGCAAAGCCCTCGGACAGGGGGCCGTGCGTCTGGATTCACCCCTCCACTTT; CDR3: CASSKALGQGAVRLDSPLHF
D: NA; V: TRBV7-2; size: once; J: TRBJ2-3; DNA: TGTGCCAGCAGCCTCTCAGCGGCGGCGGGCACAGATACGCAGTATTTT; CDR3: CASSLSAAAGTDTQYF
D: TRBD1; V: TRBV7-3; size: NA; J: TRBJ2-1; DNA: TGTGCCAGCAGCCCCCGGCGGGGACAGGGGAACAATGAGCAGTTCTTC; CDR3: CASSPRRGQGNNEQFF
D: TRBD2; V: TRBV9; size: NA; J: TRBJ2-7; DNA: TGTGCCAGCAGCGTAGGGGGCGGGAGCCACGAGCAGTACTTC; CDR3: CASSVGGGSHEQYF
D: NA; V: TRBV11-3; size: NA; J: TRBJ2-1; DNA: TGTGCCAGCAGCTTAGAACGGGGAGAGCAGTTCTTC; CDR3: CASSLERGEQFF
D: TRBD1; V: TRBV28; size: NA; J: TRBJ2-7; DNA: TGTGCCAGCATCCGTGGACAGGCCAACGAGCAGTACTTC; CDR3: CASIRGQANEQYF
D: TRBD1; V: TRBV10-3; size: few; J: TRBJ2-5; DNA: TGTGCCATCAGTTCGGACAGGGTTCAAGAGACCCAGTACTTC; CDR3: CAISSDRVQETQYF
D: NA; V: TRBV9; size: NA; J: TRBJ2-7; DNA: TGTGCCAGCAGCGTACAGTCGCAAGGGGGAAAAGGCGAGCAGTACTTC; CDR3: CASSVQSQGGKGEQYF
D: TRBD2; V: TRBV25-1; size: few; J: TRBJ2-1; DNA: TGTGCCAGCAGTGGGGGACTAGCGCTTGAGCAGTTCTTC; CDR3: CASSGGLALEQFF
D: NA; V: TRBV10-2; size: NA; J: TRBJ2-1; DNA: TGCGCCAGCAGGAGGACCGGGACAAATGCCTACAATGAGCAGTTCTTC; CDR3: CASRRTGTNAYNEQFF
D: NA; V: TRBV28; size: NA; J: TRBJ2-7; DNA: TGTGCCAGCAGCACAGCCCAGCAGCCCGATTTTTACGAGCAGTACTTC; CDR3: CASSTAQQPDFYEQYF
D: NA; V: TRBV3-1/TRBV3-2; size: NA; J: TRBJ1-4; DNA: TGTGCCAGCAGCCAATCTCAGCAGGCCTTCGAAAAACTGTTTTTT; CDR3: CASSQSQQAFEKLFF
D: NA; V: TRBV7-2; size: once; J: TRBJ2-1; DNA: TGTGCCAGCAGCTTAGGTCCGTCAGGGATTTACAATGAGCAGTTCTTC; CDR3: CASSLGPSGIYNEQFF
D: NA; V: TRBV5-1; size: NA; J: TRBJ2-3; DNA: TGCGCCAGCAGCTTGGATCTAGCCTATACGCAGTATTTT; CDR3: CASSLDLAYTQYF
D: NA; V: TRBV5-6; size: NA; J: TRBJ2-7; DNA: TGTGCCAGCAGCTTGGGTATTTACGAGCAGTACTTC; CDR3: CASSLGIYEQYF
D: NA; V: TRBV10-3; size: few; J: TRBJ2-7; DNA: TGTGCCATCAGCACGGGAGTCGAGGAGCAGTACTTC; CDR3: CAISTGVEEQYF
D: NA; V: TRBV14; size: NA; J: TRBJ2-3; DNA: TGTGCCAGCAGCCAAGATCCCCGGACAGCAATCAGCACAGATACGCAGTATTTT; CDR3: CASSQDPRTAISTDTQYF